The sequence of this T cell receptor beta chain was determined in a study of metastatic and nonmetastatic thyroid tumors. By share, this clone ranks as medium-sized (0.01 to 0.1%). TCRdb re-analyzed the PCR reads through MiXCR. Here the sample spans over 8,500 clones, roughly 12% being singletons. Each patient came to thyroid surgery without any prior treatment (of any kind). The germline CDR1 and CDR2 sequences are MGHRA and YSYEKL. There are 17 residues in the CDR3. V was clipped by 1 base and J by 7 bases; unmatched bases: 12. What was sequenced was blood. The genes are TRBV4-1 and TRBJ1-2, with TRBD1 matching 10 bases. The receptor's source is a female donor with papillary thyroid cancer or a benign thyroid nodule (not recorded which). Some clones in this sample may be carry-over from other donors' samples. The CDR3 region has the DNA TGCGCCAGCAGCCAAGGAGCTTCGGGACAGGGGAAAAGTGGCTACACCTTC. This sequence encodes CASSQGASGQGKSGYTF.